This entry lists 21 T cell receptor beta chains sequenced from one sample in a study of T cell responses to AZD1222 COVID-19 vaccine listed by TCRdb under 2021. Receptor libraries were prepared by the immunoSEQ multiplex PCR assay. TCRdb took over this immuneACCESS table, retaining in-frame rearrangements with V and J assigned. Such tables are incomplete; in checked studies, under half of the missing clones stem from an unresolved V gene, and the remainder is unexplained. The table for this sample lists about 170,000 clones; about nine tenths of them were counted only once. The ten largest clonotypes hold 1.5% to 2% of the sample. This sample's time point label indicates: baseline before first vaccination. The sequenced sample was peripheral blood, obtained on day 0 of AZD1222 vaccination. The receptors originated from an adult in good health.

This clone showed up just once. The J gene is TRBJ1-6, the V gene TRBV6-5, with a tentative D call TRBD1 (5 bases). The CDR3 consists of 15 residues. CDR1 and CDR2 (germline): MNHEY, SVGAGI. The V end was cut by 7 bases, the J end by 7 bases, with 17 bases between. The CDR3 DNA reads TGTGCCAGCACCCTAGCCAGGCAGGGAAATTCACCCCTCCACTTT. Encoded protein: CASTLARQGNSPLHF.

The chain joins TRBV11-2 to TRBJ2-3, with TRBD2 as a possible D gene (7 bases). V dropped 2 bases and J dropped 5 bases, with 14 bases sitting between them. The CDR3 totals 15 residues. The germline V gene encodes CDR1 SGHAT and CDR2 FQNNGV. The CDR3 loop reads CASSLIGGAGDTQYF. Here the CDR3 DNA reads TGTGCCAGCAGCTTAATTGGGGGGGCCGGAGATACGCAGTATTTT.

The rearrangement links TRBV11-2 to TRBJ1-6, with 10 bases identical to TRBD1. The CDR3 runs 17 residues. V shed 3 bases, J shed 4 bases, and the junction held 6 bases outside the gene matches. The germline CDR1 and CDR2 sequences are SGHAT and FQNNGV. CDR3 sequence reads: CASSFWTGGLYNSPLHF. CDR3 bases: TGTGCCAGCAGCTTCTGGACAGGGGGACTGTATAATTCACCCCTCCACTTT. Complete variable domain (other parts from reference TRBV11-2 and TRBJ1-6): EAGVAQSPRYKIIEKRQSVAFWCNPISGHATLYWYQQILGQGPKLLIQFQNNGVVDDSQLPKDRFSAERLKGVDSTLKIQPAKLEDSAVYLCASSFWTGGLYNSPLHFGNGTRLTVT.

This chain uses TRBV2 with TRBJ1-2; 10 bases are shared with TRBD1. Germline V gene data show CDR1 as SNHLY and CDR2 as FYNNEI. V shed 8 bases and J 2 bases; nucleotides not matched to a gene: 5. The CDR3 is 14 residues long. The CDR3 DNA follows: TGTGCCAGCCGTATGGGACAGGGGAACTATGGCTACACCTTC. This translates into CASRMGQGNYGYTF.

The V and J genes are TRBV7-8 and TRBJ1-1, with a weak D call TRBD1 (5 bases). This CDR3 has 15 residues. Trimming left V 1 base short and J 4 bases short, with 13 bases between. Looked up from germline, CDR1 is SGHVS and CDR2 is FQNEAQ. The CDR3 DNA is TGTGCCAGCAGCTTAGTCTGGCGGGGACCCACTGAAGCTTTCTTT. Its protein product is CASSLVWRGPTEAFF.

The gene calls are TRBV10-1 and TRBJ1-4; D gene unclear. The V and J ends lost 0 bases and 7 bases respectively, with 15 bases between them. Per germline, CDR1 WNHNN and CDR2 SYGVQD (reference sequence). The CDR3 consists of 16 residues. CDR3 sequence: CASSESKAGGVEKLFF. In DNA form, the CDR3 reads TGCGCCAGCAGTGAGTCGAAGGCAGGTGGAGTTGAAAAACTGTTTTTT.

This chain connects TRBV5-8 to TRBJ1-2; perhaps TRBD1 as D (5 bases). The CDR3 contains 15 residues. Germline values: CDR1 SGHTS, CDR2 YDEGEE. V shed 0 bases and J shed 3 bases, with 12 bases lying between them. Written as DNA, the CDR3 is TGTGCCAGCAGCTTGGAAGGGGTTGCAGACTATGGCTACACCTTC. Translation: CASSLEGVADYGYTF.

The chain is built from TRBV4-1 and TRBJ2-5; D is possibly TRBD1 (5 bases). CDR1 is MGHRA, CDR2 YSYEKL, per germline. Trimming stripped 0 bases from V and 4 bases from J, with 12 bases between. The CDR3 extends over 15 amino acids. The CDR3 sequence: CASSQELGQPETQYF. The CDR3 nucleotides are TGCGCCAGCAGCCAAGAATTAGGACAACCAGAGACCCAGTACTTC.

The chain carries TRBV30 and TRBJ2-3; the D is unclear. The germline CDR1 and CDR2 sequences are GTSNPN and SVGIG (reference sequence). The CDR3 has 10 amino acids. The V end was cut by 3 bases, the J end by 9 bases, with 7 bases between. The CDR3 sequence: CAWSVGTQYF. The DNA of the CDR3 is TGTGCCTGGAGCGTGGGGACGCAGTATTTT.

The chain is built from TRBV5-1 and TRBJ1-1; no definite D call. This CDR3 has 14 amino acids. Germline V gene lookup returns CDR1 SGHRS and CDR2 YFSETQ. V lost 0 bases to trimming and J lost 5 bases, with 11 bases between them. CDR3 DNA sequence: TGCGCCAGCAGCTTGGACGCCCGGAAGACTGAAGCTTTCTTT. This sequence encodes CASSLDARKTEAFF.

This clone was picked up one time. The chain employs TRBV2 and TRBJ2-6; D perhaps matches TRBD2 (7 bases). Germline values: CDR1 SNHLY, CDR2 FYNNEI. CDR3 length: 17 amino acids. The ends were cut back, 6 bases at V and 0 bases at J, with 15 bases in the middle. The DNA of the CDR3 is TGTGCCAGCAGCGGGGGGCAGGCCTACTCTGGGGCCAACGTCCTGACTTTC. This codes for CASSGGQAYSGANVLTF.

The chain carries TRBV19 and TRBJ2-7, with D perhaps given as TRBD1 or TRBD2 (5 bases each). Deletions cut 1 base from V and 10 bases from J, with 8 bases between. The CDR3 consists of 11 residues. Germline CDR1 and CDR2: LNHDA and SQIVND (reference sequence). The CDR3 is CASSIGRDQYF. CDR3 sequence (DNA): TGTGCCAGTAGTATAGGAAGGGACCAGTACTTC. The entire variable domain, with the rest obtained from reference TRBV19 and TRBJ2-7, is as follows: DGGITQSPKYLFRKEGQNVTLSCEQNLNHDAMYWYRQDPGQGLRLIYYSQIVNDFQKGDIAEGYSVSREKKESFPLTVTSAQKNPTAFYLCASSIGRDQYFGPGTRLTVT.

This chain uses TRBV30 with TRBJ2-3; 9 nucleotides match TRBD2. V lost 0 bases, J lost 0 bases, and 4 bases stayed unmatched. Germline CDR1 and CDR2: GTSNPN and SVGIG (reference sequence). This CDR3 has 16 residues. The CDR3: CAWSVRTSGSTDTQYF. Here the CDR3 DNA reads TGTGCCTGGAGTGTACGTACTAGCGGGAGCACAGATACGCAGTATTTT. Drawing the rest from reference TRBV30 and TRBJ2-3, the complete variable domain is SQTIHQWPATLVQPVGSPLSLECTVEGTSNPNLYWYRQAAGRGLQLLFYSVGIGQISSEVPQNLSASRPQDRQFILSSKKLLLSDSGFYLCAWSVRTSGSTDTQYFGPGTRLTVL.

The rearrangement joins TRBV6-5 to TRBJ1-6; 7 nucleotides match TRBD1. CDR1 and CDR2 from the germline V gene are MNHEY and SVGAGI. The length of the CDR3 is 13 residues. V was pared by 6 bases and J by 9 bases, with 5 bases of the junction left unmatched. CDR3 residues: CASRSTGSSPLHF. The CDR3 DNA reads TGTGCCAGCAGGTCGACAGGGAGTTCACCCCTCCACTTT.

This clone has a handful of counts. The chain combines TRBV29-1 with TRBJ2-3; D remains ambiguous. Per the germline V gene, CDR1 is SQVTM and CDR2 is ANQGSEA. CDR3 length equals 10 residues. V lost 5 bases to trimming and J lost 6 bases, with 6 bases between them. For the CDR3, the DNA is TGCAGCGTTCGACTCGATACGCAGTATTTT. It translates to CSVRLDTQYF.

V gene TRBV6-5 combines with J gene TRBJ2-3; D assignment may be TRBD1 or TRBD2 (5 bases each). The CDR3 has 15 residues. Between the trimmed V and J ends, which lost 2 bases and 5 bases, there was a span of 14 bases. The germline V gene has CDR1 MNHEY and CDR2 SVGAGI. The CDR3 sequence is CASSYGLGTQDTQYF. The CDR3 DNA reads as TGTGCCAGCAGTTACGGCCTCGGGACCCAAGATACGCAGTATTTT.

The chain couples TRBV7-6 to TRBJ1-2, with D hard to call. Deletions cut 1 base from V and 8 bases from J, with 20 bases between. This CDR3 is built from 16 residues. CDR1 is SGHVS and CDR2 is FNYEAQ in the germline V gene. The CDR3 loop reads CASSLVPDPRTGGYTF. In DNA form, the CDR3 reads TGTGCCAGCAGCTTAGTCCCGGATCCAAGAACGGGAGGCTACACCTTC.

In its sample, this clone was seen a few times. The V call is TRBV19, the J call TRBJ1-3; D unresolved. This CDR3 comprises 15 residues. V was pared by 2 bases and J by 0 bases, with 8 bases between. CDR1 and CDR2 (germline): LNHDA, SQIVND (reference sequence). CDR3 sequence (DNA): TGTGCCAGTAGTATACGACGGTCCTCTGGAAACACCATATATTTT. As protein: CASSIRRSSGNTIYF.

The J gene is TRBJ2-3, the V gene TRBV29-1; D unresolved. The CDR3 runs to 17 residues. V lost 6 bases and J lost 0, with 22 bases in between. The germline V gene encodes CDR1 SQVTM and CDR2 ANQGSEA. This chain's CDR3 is CSVAGVPDLLSTDTQYF. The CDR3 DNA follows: TGCAGCGTGGCTGGGGTACCGGATCTCCTTAGCACAGATACGCAGTATTTT.

The CDR3 protein is CASSSLIGTEKLFF. DNA of the CDR3: TGTGCCAGCAGTTCATTAATCGGGACTGAAAAACTGTTTTTT. The V gene is TRBV6-2 or TRBV6-3, the J gene TRBJ1-4; perhaps TRBD1 as D (5 bases). The CDR3 contains 14 residues. The V and J ends lost 4 bases and 7 bases respectively, with 13 bases between them. Germline CDR1 MNHEY, CDR2 SVGEGT.

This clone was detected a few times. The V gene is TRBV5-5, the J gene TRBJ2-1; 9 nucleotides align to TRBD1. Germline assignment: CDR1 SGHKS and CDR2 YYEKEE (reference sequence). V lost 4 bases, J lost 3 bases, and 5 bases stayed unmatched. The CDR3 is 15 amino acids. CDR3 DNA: TGTGCCAGCAGCCAGGTGGGACAGGGCTACAATGAGCAGTTCTTC. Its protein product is CASSQVGQGYNEQFF.